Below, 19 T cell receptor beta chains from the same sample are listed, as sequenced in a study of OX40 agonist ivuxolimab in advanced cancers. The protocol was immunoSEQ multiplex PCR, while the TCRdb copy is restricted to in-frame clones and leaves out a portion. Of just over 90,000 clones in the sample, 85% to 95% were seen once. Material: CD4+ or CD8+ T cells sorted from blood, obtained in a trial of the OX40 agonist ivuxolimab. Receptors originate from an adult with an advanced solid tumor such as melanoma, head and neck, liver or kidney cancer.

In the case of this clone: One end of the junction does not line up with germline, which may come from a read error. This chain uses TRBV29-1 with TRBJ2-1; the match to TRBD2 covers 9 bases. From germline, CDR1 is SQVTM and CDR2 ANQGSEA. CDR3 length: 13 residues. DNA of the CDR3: TGCAGCGCTGAATCCGGGACTAGCCATGAGCAGTTCTTC. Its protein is CSAESGTSHEQFF.

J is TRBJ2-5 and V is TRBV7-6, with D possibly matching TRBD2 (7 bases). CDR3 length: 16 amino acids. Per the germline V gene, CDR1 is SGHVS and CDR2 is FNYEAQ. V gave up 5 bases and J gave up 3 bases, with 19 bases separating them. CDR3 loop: CASSPDRLGGKETQYF. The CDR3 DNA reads TGTGCCAGCAGCCCGGACAGACTCGGGGGGAAAGAGACCCAGTACTTC.

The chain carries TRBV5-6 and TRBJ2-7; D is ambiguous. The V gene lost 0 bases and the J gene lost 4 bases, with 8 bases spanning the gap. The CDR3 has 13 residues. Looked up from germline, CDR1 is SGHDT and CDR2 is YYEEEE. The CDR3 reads CASSLAVRYEQYF. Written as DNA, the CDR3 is TGTGCCAGCAGCTTGGCCGTGAGGTACGAGCAGTACTTC.

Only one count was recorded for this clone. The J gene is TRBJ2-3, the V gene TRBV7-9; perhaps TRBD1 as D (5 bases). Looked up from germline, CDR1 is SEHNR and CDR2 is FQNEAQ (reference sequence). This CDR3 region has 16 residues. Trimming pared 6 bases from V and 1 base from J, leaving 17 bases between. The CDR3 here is CASSPLGAVGTDTQYF. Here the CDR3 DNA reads TGTGCCAGCAGTCCCTTAGGGGCCGTGGGCACAGATACGCAGTATTTT.

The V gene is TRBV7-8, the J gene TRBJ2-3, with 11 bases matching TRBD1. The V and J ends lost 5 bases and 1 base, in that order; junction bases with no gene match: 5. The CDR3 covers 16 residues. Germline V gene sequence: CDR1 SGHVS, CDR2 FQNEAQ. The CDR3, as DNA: TGTGCCAGCAGCCCAGGGACAGGGGGAGGCACAGATACGCAGTATTTT. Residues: CASSPGTGGGTDTQYF.

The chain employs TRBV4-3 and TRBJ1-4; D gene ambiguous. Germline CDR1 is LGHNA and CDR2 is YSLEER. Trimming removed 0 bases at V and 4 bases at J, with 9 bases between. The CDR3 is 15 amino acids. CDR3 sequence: CASSQDLSDNEKLFF. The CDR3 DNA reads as TGCGCCAGCAGCCAAGATTTAAGCGATAATGAAAAACTGTTTTTT.

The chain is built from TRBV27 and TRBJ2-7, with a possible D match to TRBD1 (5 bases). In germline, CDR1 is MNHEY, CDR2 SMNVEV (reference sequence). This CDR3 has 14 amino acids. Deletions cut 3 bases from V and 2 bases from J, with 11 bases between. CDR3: CASSLGRATYEQYF. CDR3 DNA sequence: TGTGCCAGCAGTTTGGGCAGGGCCACCTACGAGCAGTACTTC.

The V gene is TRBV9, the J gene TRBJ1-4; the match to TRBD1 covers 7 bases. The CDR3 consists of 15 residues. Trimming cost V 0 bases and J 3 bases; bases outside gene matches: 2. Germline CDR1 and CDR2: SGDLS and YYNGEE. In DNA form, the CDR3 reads TGTGCCAGCAGCGTAGAGGGGGCGCCTAATGAAAAACTGTTTTTT. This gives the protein CASSVEGAPNEKLFF.

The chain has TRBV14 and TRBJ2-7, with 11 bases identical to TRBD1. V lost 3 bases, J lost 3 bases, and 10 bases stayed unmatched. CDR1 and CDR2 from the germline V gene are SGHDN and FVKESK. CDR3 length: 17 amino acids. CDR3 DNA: TGTGCCAGCAGCCATATTGCACAGGACAGGGGGCTCTACGAGCAGTACTTC. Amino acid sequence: CASSHIAQDRGLYEQYF.

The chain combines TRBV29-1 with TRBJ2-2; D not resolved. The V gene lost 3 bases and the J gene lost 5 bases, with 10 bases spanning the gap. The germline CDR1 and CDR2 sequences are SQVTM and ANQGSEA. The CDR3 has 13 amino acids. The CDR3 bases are TGCAGCGTTGACGGCGGAAAGACCGGGGAGCTGTTTTTT. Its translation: CSVDGGKTGELFF.

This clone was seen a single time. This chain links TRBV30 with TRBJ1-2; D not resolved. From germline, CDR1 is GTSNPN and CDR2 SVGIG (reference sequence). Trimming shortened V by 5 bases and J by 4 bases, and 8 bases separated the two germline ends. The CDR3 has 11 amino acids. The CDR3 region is CAWVGFYGYTF. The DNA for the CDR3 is TGTGCCTGGGTGGGGTTCTATGGCTACACCTTC. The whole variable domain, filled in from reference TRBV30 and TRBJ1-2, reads SQTIHQWPATLVQPVGSPLSLECTVEGTSNPNLYWYRQAAGRGLQLLFYSVGIGQISSEVPQNLSASRPQDRQFILSSKKLLLSDSGFYLCAWVGFYGYTFGSGTRLTVV.

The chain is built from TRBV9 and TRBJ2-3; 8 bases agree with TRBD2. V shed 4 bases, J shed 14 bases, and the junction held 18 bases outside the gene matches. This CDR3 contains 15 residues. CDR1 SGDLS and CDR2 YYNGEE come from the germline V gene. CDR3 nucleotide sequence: TGTGCCAGCAGCCCTTCCGGGACTAGGGAGGCCCGCCCGTATTTT. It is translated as CASSPSGTREARPYF.

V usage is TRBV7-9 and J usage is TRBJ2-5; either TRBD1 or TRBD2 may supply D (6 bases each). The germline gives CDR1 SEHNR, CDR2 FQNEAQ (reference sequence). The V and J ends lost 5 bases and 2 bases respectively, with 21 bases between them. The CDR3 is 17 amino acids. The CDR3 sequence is CASSPRSGGPGQETQYF. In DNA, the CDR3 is TGTGCCAGCAGCCCTAGGTCTGGGGGGCCTGGGCAAGAGACCCAGTACTTC.

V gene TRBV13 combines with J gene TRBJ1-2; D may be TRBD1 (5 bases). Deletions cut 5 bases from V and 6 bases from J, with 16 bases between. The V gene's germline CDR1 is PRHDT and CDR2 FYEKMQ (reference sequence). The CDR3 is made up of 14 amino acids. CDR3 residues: CASSPRGSGHGYTF. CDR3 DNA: TGTGCCAGCAGCCCCCGAGGGTCGGGGCATGGCTACACCTTC.

The CDR3 here is CASSLAPYEQYF. The CDR3 DNA reads TGTGCCAGCAGCTTGGCTCCCTACGAGCAGTACTTC. This rearrangement joins TRBV7-8 to TRBJ2-7; D is uncertain. The CDR3 runs to 12 residues. Germline V gene data show CDR1 as SGHVS and CDR2 as FQNEAQ. V lost 3 bases and J lost 2, with 5 bases in between.

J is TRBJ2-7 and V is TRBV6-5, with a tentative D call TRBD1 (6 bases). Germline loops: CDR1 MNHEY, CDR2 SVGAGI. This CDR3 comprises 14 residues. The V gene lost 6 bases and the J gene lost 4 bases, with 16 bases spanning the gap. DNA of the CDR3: TGTGCCAGCAGCCAGGGGATGACATCATACGAGCAGTACTTC. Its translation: CASSQGMTSYEQYF.

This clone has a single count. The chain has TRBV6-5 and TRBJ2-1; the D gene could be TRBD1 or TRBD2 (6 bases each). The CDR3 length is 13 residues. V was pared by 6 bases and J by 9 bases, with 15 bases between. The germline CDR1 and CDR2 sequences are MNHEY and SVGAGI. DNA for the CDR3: TGTGCCAGCAGCCGGCCCGGGGGCGGTGAGCAGTTCTTC. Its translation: CASSRPGGGEQFF.

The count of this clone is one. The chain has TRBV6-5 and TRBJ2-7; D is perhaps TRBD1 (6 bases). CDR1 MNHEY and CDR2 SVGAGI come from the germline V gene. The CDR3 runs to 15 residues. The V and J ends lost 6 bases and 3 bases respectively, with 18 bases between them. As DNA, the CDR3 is TGTGCCAGCAGCCCGGGCGCAGGGGTGAGCTACGAGCAGTACTTC. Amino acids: CASSPGAGVSYEQYF.

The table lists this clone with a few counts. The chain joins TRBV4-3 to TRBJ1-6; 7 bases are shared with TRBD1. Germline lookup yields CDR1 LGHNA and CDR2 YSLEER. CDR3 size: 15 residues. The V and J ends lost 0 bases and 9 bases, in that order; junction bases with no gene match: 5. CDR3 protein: CASSQDRGASSPLHF. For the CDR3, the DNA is TGCGCCAGCAGCCAAGACAGGGGGGCCTCTTCACCCCTCCACTTT.